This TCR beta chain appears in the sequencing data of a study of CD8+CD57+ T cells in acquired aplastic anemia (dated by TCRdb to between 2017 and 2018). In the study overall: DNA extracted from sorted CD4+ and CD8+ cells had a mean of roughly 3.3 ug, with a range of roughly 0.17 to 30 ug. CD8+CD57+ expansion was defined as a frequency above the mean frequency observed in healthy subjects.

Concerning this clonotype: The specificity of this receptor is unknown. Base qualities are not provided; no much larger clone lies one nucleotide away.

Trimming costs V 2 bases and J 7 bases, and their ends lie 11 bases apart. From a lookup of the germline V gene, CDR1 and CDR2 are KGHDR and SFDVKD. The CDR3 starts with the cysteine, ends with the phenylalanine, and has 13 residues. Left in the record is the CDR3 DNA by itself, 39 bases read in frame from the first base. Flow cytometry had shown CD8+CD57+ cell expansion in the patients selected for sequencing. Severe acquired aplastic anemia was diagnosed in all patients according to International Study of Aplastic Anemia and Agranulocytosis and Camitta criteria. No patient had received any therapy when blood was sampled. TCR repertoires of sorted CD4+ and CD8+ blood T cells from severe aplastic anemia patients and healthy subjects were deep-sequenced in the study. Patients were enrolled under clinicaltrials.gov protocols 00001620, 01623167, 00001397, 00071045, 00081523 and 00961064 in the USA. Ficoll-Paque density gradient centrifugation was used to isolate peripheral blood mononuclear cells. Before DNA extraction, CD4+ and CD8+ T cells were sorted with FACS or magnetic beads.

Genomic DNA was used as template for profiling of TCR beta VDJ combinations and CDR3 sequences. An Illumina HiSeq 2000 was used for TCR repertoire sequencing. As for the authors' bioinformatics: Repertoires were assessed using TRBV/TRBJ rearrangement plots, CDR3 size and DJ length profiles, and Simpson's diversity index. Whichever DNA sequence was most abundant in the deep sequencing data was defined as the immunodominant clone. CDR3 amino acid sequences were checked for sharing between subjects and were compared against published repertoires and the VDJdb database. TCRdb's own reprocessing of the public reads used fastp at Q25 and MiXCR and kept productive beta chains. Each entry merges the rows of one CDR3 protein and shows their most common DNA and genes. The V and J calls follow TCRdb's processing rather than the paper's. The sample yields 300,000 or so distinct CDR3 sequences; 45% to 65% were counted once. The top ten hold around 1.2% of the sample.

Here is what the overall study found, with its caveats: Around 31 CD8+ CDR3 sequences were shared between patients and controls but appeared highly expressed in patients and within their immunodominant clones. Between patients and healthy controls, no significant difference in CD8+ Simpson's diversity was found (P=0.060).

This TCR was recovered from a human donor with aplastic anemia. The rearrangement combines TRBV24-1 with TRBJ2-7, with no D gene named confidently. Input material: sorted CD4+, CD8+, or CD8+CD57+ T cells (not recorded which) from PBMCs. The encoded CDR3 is CATSDSALGEQYF. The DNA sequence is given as TGTGCCACCAGTGATTCGGCCTTGGGGGAGCAGTACTTC.